Below, 31 T cell receptor beta chains from the same sample are listed, as sequenced in a study of regulatory T cells in long-lasting Graves disease. Described time point: newly diagnosed GD, antithyroid drugs for less than 3 months. PBMCs provided the RNA from which the TCR library was made. CDR3-region Arm-PCR and iRepertoire HTBI primers produced the TCR beta libraries. TCRdb analysed the multiplex PCR reads with MiXCR anew, one entry per CDR3 protein. The table lists about 610,000 distinct CDR3 sequences, around 15% of them singletons. This sample was shared with a second study, whose subject was T cells in Graves' hyperthyroidism and ophthalmopathy.

The specimen was peripheral blood mononuclear cells (PBMCs), collected at new diagnosis, from a patient treated with antithyroid drugs. Every receptor here comes from a man younger than 30 with Graves disease.

This clonotype occurred many times. The J gene is TRBJ2-7, the V gene TRBV18; the D gene could be TRBD1 or TRBD2 (5 bases each). V lost 2 bases and J lost 0, with 11 bases in between. Germline V gene lookup returns CDR1 KGHSH and CDR2 LQKENI. The CDR3 is made up of 15 amino acids. The CDR3 nucleotides are TGTGCCAGCTCACCAGGGGACGGATACTCCTACGAGCAGTACTTC. Protein product: CASSPGDGYSYEQYF. The variable domain in full, completed from reference TRBV18 and TRBJ2-7, reads NAGVMQNPRHLVRRRGQEARLRCSPMKGHSHVYWYRQLPEEGLKFMVYLQKENIIDESGMPKERFSAEFPKEGPSILRIQQVVRGDSAAYFCASSPGDGYSYEQYFGPGTRLTVT.

This clonotype appeared many times. This chain uses TRBV5-1 with TRBJ2-3, with no clear D. V was trimmed by 2 bases and J by 2 bases, leaving 9 bases between them. The CDR3 is 14 amino acids. Per the germline V gene, CDR1 is SGHRS and CDR2 is YFSETQ. Here the CDR3 reads CASSFGQPTDTQYF. As DNA, the CDR3 is TGCGCCAGCAGCTTCGGCCAGCCCACAGATACGCAGTATTTT. Using reference TRBV5-1 and TRBJ2-3 for the parts outside the CDR3, the full variable domain is KAGVTQTPRYLIKTRGQQVTLSCSPISGHRSVSWYQQTPGQGLQFLFEYFSETQRNKGNFPGRFSGRQFSNSRSEMNVSTLELGDSALYLCASSFGQPTDTQYFGPGTRLTVL.

There are many counts of this clonotype. CDR3 protein: CATSDPTSPGNYNEQFF. The CDR3 DNA reads TGTGCCACCAGTGATCCGACTAGCCCCGGGAACTACAATGAGCAGTTCTTC. The chain is built from TRBV24-1 and TRBJ2-1, with 7 bases identical to TRBD2. The CDR3 has 17 amino acids. The junction had 10 bases not matched to a gene; V was cut back by 3 bases and J by 3 bases. CDR1 and CDR2 (germline): KGHDR, SFDVKD.

This clonotype showed up many times. The J gene is TRBJ1-1, the V gene TRBV28, with a tentative D call TRBD1 (6 bases). The germline V and J ends were trimmed by 7 bases and 7 bases, with 19 bases remaining between them. The CDR3 totals 14 residues. CDR1 MDHEN and CDR2 SYDVKM come from the germline V gene. CDR3 bases: TGTGCCAGCACCCGGCGGGGGCTGACCGGTGAAGCTTTCTTT. Translation gives CASTRRGLTGEAFF.

This clonotype was detected many times. The CDR3 nucleotides are TGTGCCAGCAGTGGACTAGCGGGGCTCCAAGAGACCCAGTACTTC. Translated, it gives CASSGLAGLQETQYF. The rearrangement links TRBV6-1 to TRBJ2-5, with TRBD2 identical over 11 bases. The CDR3 runs to 15 residues. Germline CDR1 reads MNHNS; CDR2 reads SASEGT. The V and J ends lost 4 bases and 1 base, in that order; junction bases with no gene match: 2.

This clonotype was observed many times. The chain combines TRBV2 with TRBJ2-1; 12 positions match TRBD2. CDR3 length: 14 residues. CDR1 SNHLY and CDR2 FYNNEI come from the germline V gene. V lost 5 bases and J lost 7; bases outside the gene matches: 3. The CDR3 nucleotides read TGTGCCAGCAGTCGACTAGCGGGAGAAAATGAGCAGTTCTTC. Residues: CASSRLAGENEQFF.

A note on this clonotype: A read error may account for a junction end that differs from germline. The chain has TRBV14 and TRBJ2-7; D is perhaps TRBD1 (6 bases). Germline V gene data show CDR1 as SGHDN and CDR2 as FVKESK. This CDR3 spans 15 amino acids. The CDR3 loop is CASGQETARGREQYF. In nucleotides, the CDR3 is TGTGCCAGCGGCCAAGAAACTGCCAGGGGTCGCGAGCAGTACTTC.

This clonotype was seen many times. CDR3 sequence reads: CASSFGGDEQYF. The CDR3 coding sequence is TGTGCCAGCAGCTTCGGGGGGGACGAGCAGTACTTC. V and J are TRBV11-3 and TRBJ2-7, with 8 bases lining up with TRBD2. Germline V gives CDR1 SGHNT, CDR2 YENEEA. The CDR3 has 12 residues. J was trimmed by 5 bases and V by 3 bases; bases with no gene match: 0.

This clonotype was counted at least ten times. This chain links TRBV30 with TRBJ1-5; 8 bases are shared with TRBD1. Germline trimming cut 6 bases from V and 2 bases from J; bases unmatched to any gene: 3. The germline CDR1 and CDR2 sequences are GTSNPN and SVGIG (reference sequence). CDR3 length: 13 residues. The CDR3 DNA reads TGTGCCTGTGACAGGGGTGGCAATCAGCCCCAGCATTTT. Its protein is CACDRGGNQPQHF.

This clonotype was seen many times. The rearrangement links TRBV7-9 to TRBJ1-1; TRBD1 matches at 7 bases. The CDR3 is 16 residues long. The V and J ends lost 4 bases and 7 bases, in that order; junction bases with no gene match: 15. CDR1 is SEHNR, CDR2 FQNEAQ, per germline (reference sequence). CDR3 sequence: CASSSPDGQAGYEAFF. The CDR3 nucleotides are TGTGCCAGCAGCTCCCCCGATGGACAGGCGGGGTATGAAGCTTTCTTT.

This clonotype was detected many times. The chain employs TRBV28 and TRBJ2-6; 9 bases align to TRBD1. Germline assignment: CDR1 MDHEN and CDR2 SYDVKM. The CDR3 extends over 17 amino acids. Trimming cost V 5 bases and J 2 bases; bases outside gene matches: 7. The CDR3 DNA follows: TGTGCCAGCAGTACCTGGGACAGGGTTGCTGGGGCCAACGTCCTGACTTTC. It specifies CASSTWDRVAGANVLTF.

The chain couples TRBV6-1 to TRBJ2-7; possibly TRBD1 for D (5 bases). Per germline, CDR1 MNHNS and CDR2 SASEGT. The germline V and J ends were trimmed by 5 bases and 1 base, with 12 bases remaining between them. The CDR3 runs to 14 residues. CDR3 loop: CASSLQEWSYEQYF. The CDR3 nucleotides read TGTGCCAGCAGTCTACAGGAATGGTCCTACGAGCAGTACTTC.

The chain has TRBV28 and TRBJ1-6, with no clear D. The CDR3 is made up of 14 amino acids. V lost 7 bases and J 6 bases, leaving 13 bases between the germline ends. Germline assignment: CDR1 MDHEN and CDR2 SYDVKM. The CDR3 DNA follows: TGTGCCAGCATGGGCCCAGCAAGTAATTCACCCCTCCACTTT. It translates to CASMGPASNSPLHF.

The table lists this clonotype with many counts. The chain recombines TRBV7-2 with TRBJ2-3, with 8 bases aligning to TRBD1. V was pared by 5 bases and J by 14 bases, with 6 bases of the junction left unmatched. From germline, CDR1 is SGHTA and CDR2 FQGNSA. The CDR3 covers 11 residues. The CDR3, as DNA: TGTGCCAGCAGCCCCGGGACAGGACGGTATTTT. This encodes CASSPGTGRYF.

This chain links TRBV4-1 with TRBJ1-6; D is undetermined. Looked up from germline, CDR1 is MGHRA and CDR2 is YSYEKL. Trimming stripped 0 bases from V and 8 bases from J, with 8 bases between. This CDR3 contains 14 residues. In DNA, the CDR3 is TGCGCCAGCAGCCAAGAGGGATTTGATTCACCCCTCCACTTT. Protein sequence: CASSQEGFDSPLHF.

CDR3 DNA: TGTGCCATCTCCAGATCCAGTGGAGCGGGCGATACGCAGTATTTT. Translating it yields CAISRSSGAGDTQYF. The chain combines TRBV10-3 with TRBJ2-3; perhaps TRBD2 as D (6 bases). The CDR3 is 15 residues long. Germline assignment: CDR1 ENHRY and CDR2 SYGVKD. Trimming took off 8 bases at V and 6 bases at J, with 21 bases between the two ends.

CDR3 sequence (DNA): TGCGCCAATACCCGATTACCAAGCTCTGGAAACACCATATATTTT. As protein: CANTRLPSSGNTIYF. The chain is built from TRBV10-1 and TRBJ1-3, with unresolved D. This CDR3 is 15 amino acids long. Germline V gene lookup returns CDR1 WNHNN and CDR2 SYGVQD (reference sequence). The V gene lost 10 bases and the J gene lost 0 bases, with 16 bases spanning the gap.

As concerns this clonotype: Possible read error: a much larger clone is one base away. The chain employs TRBV27 and TRBJ2-7; the match to TRBD2 covers 14 bases. This CDR3 is built from 17 residues. Germline V gene data show CDR1 as MNHEY and CDR2 as SMNVEV (reference sequence). V lost 6 bases and J lost 2; bases outside the gene matches: 9. CDR3 sequence: CASSSTGTSGSPYEQYF. CDR3 sequence (DNA): TGTGCCAGCAGCTCTACCGGGACTAGCGGGAGTCCCTACGAGCAGTACTTC.

Concerning this clonotype: A much larger clone sits a single nucleotide away, making a read error possible. The chain joins TRBV3-1 to TRBJ2-7; 9 positions agree with TRBD1. Germline CDR1 and CDR2: LGHDT and YNNKEL (reference sequence). V trimming: 4 bases; J trimming: 5 bases; junction bases outside the gene matches: 18. The CDR3 covers 18 residues. The CDR3 DNA follows: TGTGCCAGCAGCCTCTCGACTACCCCGGGACAGGGTCCCGACGAGCAGTACTTC. Translating it yields CASSLSTTPGQGPDEQYF.

V usage is TRBV19 and J usage is TRBJ1-4, with 8 bases lining up with TRBD1. Germline V gene lookup returns CDR1 LNHDA and CDR2 SQIVND (reference sequence). V gave up 8 bases and J gave up 5 bases; unmatched junction bases: 7. This CDR3 region has 14 residues. The CDR3 DNA reads as TGTGCCAGTGCCAGACAGGGGCGGAATGAAAAACTGTTTTTT. This codes for CASARQGRNEKLFF.

With respect to this clonotype: This clone may be a read error of a much larger clone one base away. The genes are TRBV10-1 and TRBJ1-2; D remains unclear. The CDR3 consists of 14 residues. Germline lookup yields CDR1 WNHNN and CDR2 SYGVQD (reference sequence). V lost 0 bases to trimming and J lost 11 bases, with 16 bases between them. This CDR3 reads CASSESTGRERYTF. In DNA, the CDR3 is TGCGCCAGCAGTGAGTCCACTGGCAGAGAGAGGTACACCTTC.

The V call is TRBV9, the J call TRBJ1-2; 7 nucleotides align to TRBD1. This CDR3 region has 15 residues. The germline V gene encodes CDR1 SGDLS and CDR2 YYNGEE. The junction had 7 bases not matched to a gene; V was cut back by 2 bases and J by 3 bases. The CDR3: CASSVGSQGDYGYTF. CDR3 sequence (DNA): TGTGCCAGCAGCGTGGGGTCGCAGGGGGACTATGGCTACACCTTC. Together with reference TRBV9 and TRBJ1-2, the CDR3 gives the full variable domain: DSGVTQTPKHLITATGQRVTLRCSPRSGDLSVYWYQQSLDQGLQFLIQYYNGEERAKGNILERFSAQQFPDLHSELNLSSLELGDSALYFCASSVGSQGDYGYTFGSGTRLTVV.

This clonotype has at least ten counts. The chain carries TRBV5-8 and TRBJ1-5; D gene uncertain. V was trimmed by 3 bases and J by 3 bases, leaving 13 bases between them. CDR3 length: 15 amino acids. Germline V gene sequence: CDR1 SGHTS, CDR2 YDEGEE. The CDR3 sequence: CASSSRVSNNQPQHF. CDR3 DNA: TGTGCCAGCAGCTCGAGGGTTTCTAACAATCAGCCCCAGCATTTT.

In this sample, this clonotype turned up a few times. This chain connects TRBV28 to TRBJ2-1; D unresolved. In germline, CDR1 is MDHEN, CDR2 SYDVKM. The germline V and J ends were trimmed by 3 bases and 9 bases, with 12 bases remaining between them. CDR3 length: 13 residues. The CDR3 here is CASSFSPRFEQFF. DNA of the CDR3: TGTGCCAGCAGTTTTTCACCTAGATTTGAGCAGTTCTTC.

This clonotype was counted at least ten times. V and J are TRBV7-9 and TRBJ2-7; tentatively, D is TRBD1 (6 bases). The CDR3 totals 14 residues. With 1 base removed from V and 6 bases from J, the gap between germline ends came to 13 bases. CDR1 is SEHNR and CDR2 is FQNEAQ in the germline V gene (reference sequence). DNA for the CDR3: TGTGCCAGCAGCTTAGTTGGCAGGGGAATCGAGCAGTACTTC. Residues: CASSLVGRGIEQYF.

The chain uses TRBV5-1 and TRBJ1-4; D unclear. Germline CDR1 reads SGHRS; CDR2 reads YFSETQ. The CDR3 is 15 amino acids. Trimming pared 0 bases from V and 8 bases from J, leaving 14 bases between. CDR3 region: CASSLGAVPFEKLFF. For the CDR3, the DNA is TGCGCCAGCAGCTTGGGGGCTGTTCCGTTCGAAAAACTGTTTTTT.

Points on this clonotype: The junction differs from germline at one of its ends, possibly a read error. The chain has TRBV4-2 and TRBJ1-6; D is undetermined. From germline, CDR1 is LGHNA and CDR2 YNFKEQ. CDR3 length: 15 residues. CDR3 protein: CVSSQVAEVNSPLHF. The CDR3 DNA sequence: TGTGTCAGCAGCCAAGTTGCAGAAGTAAATTCACCCCTCCACTTT.

This clonotype has ten or more counts. CDR3 sequence: CASSLGATSYEQYF. In DNA form, the CDR3 reads TGTGCCAGCAGCCTAGGGGCCACCTCCTACGAGCAGTACTTC. This sequence joins TRBV11-2 and TRBJ2-7, with D maybe TRBD1 (5 bases). From germline, CDR1 is SGHAT and CDR2 FQNNGV. V lost 5 bases and J 0 bases, leaving 11 bases between the germline ends. This CDR3 contains 14 residues.

This clonotype was found a few times. The chain couples TRBV20-1 to TRBJ2-5; the D gene is possibly TRBD1 (5 bases). V was shortened by 5 bases and J by 2 bases, with 15 bases between the two germline ends. Germline V CDR1 and CDR2: DFQATT, SNEGSKA (reference sequence). CDR3 length: 14 amino acids. CDR3 sequence (DNA): TGCAGTGCTCACTCCAGACAGAAACAAGAGACCCAGTACTTC. This sequence encodes CSAHSRQKQETQYF.

This clonotype appeared many times. The V gene is TRBV25-1, the J gene TRBJ2-7; D possibly corresponds to TRBD1 (6 bases). The germline gives CDR1 MGHDK, CDR2 SYGVNS. V lost 1 base and J 5 bases, leaving 15 bases between the germline ends. The CDR3 loop spans 15 amino acids. The CDR3 sequence is CASSEFGKGDNEQYF. The CDR3, as DNA: TGTGCCAGCAGTGAATTTGGTAAGGGGGACAACGAGCAGTACTTC.

This clonotype was detected many times. This rearrangement joins TRBV12-3 or TRBV12-4 to TRBJ2-5; 8 bases match TRBD1. The CDR3 length is 14 residues. Trimming cost V 5 bases and J 4 bases; bases outside gene matches: 6. The CDR3 nucleotides are TGTGCCAGCAGTACCCAGGGGGCCGGAGAGACCCAGTACTTC. Protein sequence: CASSTQGAGETQYF.